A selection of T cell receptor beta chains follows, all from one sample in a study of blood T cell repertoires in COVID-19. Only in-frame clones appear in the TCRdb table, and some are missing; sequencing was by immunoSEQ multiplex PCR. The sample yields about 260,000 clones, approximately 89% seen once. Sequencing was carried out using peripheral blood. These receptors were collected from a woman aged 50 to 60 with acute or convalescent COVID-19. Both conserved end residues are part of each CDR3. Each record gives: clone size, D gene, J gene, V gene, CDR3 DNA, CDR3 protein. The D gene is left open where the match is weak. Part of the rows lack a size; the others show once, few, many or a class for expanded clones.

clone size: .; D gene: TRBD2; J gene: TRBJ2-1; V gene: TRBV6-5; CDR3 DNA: TGTGCCAGCAGTCTACGACTAGCGACCTACAATGAGCAGTTCTTC; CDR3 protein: CASSLRLATYNEQFF
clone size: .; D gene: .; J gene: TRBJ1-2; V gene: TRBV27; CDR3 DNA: TGTGCCAGCAGTTTATCCTGGGAGAGGAATGGCTACACCTTC; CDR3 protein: CASSLSWERNGYTF
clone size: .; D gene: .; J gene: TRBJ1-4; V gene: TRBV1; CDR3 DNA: TGCACTAACGCCAGGGGGCGAACTAATGAAAAACTGTTTTTT; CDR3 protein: CTNARGRTNEKLFF
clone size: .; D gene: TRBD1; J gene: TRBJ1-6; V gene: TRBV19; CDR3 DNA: TGTGCCAGTAGTACGAGGACAGGGAACTCCTATAATTCACCCCTCCACTTT; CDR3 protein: CASSTRTGNSYNSPLHF
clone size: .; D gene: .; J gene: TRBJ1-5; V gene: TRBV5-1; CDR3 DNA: TGCGCCAGCAGCTTGTTCGCAGGGGACAATCAGCCCCAGCATTTT; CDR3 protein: CASSLFAGDNQPQHF
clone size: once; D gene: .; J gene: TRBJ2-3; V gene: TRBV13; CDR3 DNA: TGTGCCAGCAGCCACGCCTCAACCTGGCGGTTGACCACAGATACGCAGTATTTT; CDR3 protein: CASSHASTWRLTTDTQYF
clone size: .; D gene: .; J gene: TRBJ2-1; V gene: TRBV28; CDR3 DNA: TGTGCCAGCAGTTTATGGGTGGCGAGAGCTAGCTCCTACAATGAGCAGTTCTTC; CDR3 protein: CASSLWVARASSYNEQFF
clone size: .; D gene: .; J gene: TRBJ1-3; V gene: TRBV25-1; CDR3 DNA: TGTGCCAGTCCTACGTCCAGGGGTGGAAACACCATATATTTT; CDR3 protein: CASPTSRGGNTIYF
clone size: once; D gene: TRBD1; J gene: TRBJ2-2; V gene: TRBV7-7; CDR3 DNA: TGTGCTAGCAGCCGACAGGGTTACACCGGGGAGCTGTTTTTT; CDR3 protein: CASSRQGYTGELFF
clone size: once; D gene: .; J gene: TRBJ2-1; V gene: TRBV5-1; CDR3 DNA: TGCGCCAGCAGCCTGAACAGGGAAAGGAATGAGCAGTTCTTC; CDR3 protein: CASSLNRERNEQFF
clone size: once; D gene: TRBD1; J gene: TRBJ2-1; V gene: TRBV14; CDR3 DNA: TGTGCCAGCAGCGGACGAACAGGGGGCTGGGCGAACAATGAGCAGTTCTTC; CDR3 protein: CASSGRTGGWANNEQFF
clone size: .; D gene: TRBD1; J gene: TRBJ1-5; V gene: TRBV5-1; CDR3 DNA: TGCGCCAGCAGCTTGTCCTCAGGGGGAGGTCAGCCCCAGCATTTT; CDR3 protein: CASSLSSGGGQPQHF
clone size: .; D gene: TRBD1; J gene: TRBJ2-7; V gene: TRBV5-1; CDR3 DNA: TGCGCCAGCAGCTTGATGCCGGGACAGGGATCCCACGAGCAGTACTTC; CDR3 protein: CASSLMPGQGSHEQYF
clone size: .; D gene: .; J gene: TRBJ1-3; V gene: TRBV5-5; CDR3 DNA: TGTGCCAGCATGAGTCTCTCTGGAAACACCATATATTTT; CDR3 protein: CASMSLSGNTIYF
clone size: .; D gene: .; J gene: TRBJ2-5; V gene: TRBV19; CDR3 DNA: TGTGCCAGTAGTGCTGAAACCAGGGGTGGAGAGACCCAGTACTTC; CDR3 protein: CASSAETRGGETQYF
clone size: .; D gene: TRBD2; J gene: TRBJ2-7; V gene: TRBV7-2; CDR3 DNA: TGTGCCAGCAGCTTTTACGGGGCGGGAGCGTCCTACGAGCAGTACTTC; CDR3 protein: CASSFYGAGASYEQYF
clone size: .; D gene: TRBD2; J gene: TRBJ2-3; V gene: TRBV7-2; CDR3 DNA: TGTGCCAGCAGCTTAGCGGGACTAGCGGCCGGGGATACGCAGTATTTT; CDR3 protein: CASSLAGLAAGDTQYF
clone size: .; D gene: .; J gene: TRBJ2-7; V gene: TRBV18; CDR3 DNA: TGTGCCAGCTCACCACCGGTCCAGGACACCTACGAGCAGTACTTC; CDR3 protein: CASSPPVQDTYEQYF
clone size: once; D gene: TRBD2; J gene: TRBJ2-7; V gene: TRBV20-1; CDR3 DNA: TGCAGTGCTAGTAAGACTAGCGGGAGCGGCGAGCAGTACTTC; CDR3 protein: CSASKTSGSGEQYF
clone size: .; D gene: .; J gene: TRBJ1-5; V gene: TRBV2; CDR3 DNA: TGTGCCAGCAAGAATACAGGGATCGATCAGCCCCAGCATTTT; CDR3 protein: CASKNTGIDQPQHF
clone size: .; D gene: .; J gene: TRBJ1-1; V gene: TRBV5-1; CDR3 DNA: TGCGCCACCTCAACCTCTAGGGGGAACACTGAAGCTTTCTTT; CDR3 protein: CATSTSRGNTEAFF
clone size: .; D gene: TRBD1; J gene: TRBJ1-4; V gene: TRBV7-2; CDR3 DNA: TGTGCCAGCAGCTTAGCCAGGGGGGCTAATGAAAAACTGTTTTTT; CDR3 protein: CASSLARGANEKLFF
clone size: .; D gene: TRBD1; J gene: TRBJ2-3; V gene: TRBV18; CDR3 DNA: TGTGCCAGCTCACCGCCGGGACAGGGGGTAGATACGCAGTATTTT; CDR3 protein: CASSPPGQGVDTQYF
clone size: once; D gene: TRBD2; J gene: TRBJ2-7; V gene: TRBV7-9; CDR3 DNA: TGTGCCAGCAGCTCGGCGGGACTAGCCAGCTCCTACGAGCAGTACTTC; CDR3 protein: CASSSAGLASSYEQYF
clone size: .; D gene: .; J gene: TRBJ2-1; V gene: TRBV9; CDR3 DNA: TGTGCCAGCAGCGTAGGGGACAAATACAATGAGCAGTTCTTC; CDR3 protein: CASSVGDKYNEQFF
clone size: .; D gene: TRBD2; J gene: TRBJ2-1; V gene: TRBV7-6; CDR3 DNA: TGTGCCAGCAGCTTAGGGTCAGGCCTAGCGGGGTACAATGAGCAGTTCTTC; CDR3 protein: CASSLGSGLAGYNEQFF
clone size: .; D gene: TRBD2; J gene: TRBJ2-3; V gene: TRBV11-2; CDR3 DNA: TGTGCCAGCAGCGGGACTAGCGGGAGCCCCATTAGGGATACGCAGTATTTT; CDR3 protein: CASSGTSGSPIRDTQYF
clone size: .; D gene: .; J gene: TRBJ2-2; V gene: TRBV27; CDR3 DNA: TGTGCCAGCAAGGGGAATATTGGATCCGGGGAGCTGTTTTTT; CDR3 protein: CASKGNIGSGELFF
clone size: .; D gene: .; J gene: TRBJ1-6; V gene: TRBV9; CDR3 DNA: TGTGCCAGCAGCGTAGACGGGGAAGGTTCACCCCTCCACTTT; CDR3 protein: CASSVDGEGSPLHF
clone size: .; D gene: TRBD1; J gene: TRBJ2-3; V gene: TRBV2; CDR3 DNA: TGTGCCACAAGGACAGGTGGGAGCACAGATACGCAGTATTTT; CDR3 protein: CATRTGGSTDTQYF
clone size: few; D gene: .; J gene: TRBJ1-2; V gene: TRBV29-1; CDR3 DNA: TGCAGCGTTTCCTTAACAGGGAGTGGTGGCTACACCTTC; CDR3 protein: CSVSLTGSGGYTF
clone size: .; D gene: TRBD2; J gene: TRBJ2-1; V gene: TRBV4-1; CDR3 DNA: TGCGCCAGCAGCCCCCCCATACTAGCGGGAGCCCATGGTAGGTACAATGAGCAGTTCTTC; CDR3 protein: CASSPPILAGAHGRYNEQFF
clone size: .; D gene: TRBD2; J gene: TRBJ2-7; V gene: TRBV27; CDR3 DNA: TGTGCCAGCAGTTACGGCAGCGGGGAGTACGAGCAGTACTTC; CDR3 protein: CASSYGSGEYEQYF
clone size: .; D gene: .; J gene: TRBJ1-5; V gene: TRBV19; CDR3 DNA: TGTGCCAGTAGTATAGTCGTTCTCCTTAGCAATCAGCCCCAGCATTTT; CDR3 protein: CASSIVVLLSNQPQHF
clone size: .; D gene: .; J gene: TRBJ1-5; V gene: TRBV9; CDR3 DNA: TGTGCCAGCAGCGTAGAGTGGAGCGGTCAGCCCCAGCATTTT; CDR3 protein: CASSVEWSGQPQHF
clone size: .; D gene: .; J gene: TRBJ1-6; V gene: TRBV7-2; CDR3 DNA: TGTGCCAGCAACCCCCCGGGGGGATCTAATTCACCCCTCCACTTT; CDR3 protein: CASNPPGGSNSPLHF
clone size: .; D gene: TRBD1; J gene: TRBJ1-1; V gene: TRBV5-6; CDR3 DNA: TGTGCCAGCAGCTTTGGACAGGGGGCGCGTGGGACTGAAGCTTTCTTT; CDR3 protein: CASSFGQGARGTEAFF
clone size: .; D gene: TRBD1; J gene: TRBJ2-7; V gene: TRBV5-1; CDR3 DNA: TGCGCCAGCAGCCTGCTTCCCGGGACAGGGGTCTCCTACGAGCAGTACTTC; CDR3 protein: CASSLLPGTGVSYEQYF
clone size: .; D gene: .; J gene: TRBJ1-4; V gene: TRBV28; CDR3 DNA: TGTGCCAGCAGAAGACAGGCCGGCGAAAAACTGTTTTTT; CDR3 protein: CASRRQAGEKLFF
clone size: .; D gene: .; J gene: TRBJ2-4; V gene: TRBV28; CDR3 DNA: TGTGCCAGCAGTTTATCACAGACAAACATTCAGTACTTC; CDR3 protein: CASSLSQTNIQYF
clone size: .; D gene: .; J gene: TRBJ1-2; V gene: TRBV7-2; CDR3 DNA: TGTGCCAGCAGCTTAGCGGTAGCGGGGGCAGGGTATGGCTACACCTTC; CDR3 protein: CASSLAVAGAGYGYTF
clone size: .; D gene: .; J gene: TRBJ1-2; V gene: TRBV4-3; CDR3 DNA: TGCGCCAGCAGCCAAGATTTGGGGGAGGGCTATGGCTACACCTTC; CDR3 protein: CASSQDLGEGYGYTF
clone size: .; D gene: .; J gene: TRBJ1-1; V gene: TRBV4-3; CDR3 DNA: TGCGCCAGCAGCCAAGCCCCGGGAACGAACACTGAAGCTTTCTTT; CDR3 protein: CASSQAPGTNTEAFF
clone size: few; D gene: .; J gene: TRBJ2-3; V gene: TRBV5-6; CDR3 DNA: TGTGCCAGCAGCCTAAACCCGGATACGCAGTATTTT; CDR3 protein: CASSLNPDTQYF
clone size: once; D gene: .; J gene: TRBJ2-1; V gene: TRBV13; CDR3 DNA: TGTGCCAGCCCAAACAAGGCGGGAAATGAGCAGTTCTTC; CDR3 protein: CASPNKAGNEQFF